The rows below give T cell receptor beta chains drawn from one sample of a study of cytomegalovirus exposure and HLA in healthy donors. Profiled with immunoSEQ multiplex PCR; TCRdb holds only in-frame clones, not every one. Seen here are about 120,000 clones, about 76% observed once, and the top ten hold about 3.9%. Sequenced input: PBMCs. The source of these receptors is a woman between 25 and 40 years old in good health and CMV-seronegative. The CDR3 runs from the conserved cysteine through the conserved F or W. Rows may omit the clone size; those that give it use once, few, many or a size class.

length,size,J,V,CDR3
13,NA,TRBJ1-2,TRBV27,CASSFRGNYGYTF
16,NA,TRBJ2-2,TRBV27,CASRPGLAGKNGELFF
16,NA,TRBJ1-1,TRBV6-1,CASSAHPGQGLDEAFF
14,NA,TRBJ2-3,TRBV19,CASSGLAGTDTQYF
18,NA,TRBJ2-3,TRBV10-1,CASSESKAGTIGTDTQYF
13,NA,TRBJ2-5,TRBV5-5,CASSLSRVWEQYF
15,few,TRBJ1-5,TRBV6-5,CASRYSQGSNQPQHF
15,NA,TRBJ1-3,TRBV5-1,CASSLGQGDGNTIYF
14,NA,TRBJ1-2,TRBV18,CASSPSAGNYGYTF
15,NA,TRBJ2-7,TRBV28,CASSSPMDRYYEQYF
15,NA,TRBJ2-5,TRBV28,CASRGGKGAGETQYF
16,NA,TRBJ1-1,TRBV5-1,CASSVGTGVGDTEAFF
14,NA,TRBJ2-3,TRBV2,CASTPGLVGDTQYF
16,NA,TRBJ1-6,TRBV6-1,CASSGFGTGHNSPLHF
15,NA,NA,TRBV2,CASSELPAVSYEQYF
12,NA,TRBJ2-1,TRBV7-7,CASSATGFEQFF